This T cell receptor beta chain was profiled in a study of blood T cell repertoires in COVID-19. In the study overall: Spain, Italy and the United States supplied samples that represented acute and convalescent COVID-19.

As originally analysed: Estimation of nucleated cell counts was performed using reference gene primer amplification. Repertoires were generated with immunoSEQ multiplex PCR, while TCRdb's copy carries only in-frame clones and drops some. D and trimming come from the DNA, and the V and J calls and clone size come from that table. The sample consists of over 300,000 clones, 70% to 90% of them appearing once. Recruits, aged about 18 to 100 years, lived in 24 US areas. Recovery meant two consecutive negative NP/OP PCR tests, professional clearance, or resolved symptoms. The CDR3 extends over 13 amino acids. The germline CDR1 and CDR2 sequences are MNHEY and SVGAGI. Between the trimmed V and J ends, which lost 4 bases and 3 bases, there was a span of 10 bases.

The V gene is TRBV6-5, the J gene TRBJ2-7, with a weak D call TRBD1 (5 bases). The source material was PBMCs or T cells enriched from blood (not recorded which). The sequence came from a man younger than 40 who had recovered from COVID-19. The CDR3 reads CASSLRQNYEQYF. DNA of the CDR3: TGTGCCAGCAGTTTACGACAGAACTACGAGCAGTACTTC.